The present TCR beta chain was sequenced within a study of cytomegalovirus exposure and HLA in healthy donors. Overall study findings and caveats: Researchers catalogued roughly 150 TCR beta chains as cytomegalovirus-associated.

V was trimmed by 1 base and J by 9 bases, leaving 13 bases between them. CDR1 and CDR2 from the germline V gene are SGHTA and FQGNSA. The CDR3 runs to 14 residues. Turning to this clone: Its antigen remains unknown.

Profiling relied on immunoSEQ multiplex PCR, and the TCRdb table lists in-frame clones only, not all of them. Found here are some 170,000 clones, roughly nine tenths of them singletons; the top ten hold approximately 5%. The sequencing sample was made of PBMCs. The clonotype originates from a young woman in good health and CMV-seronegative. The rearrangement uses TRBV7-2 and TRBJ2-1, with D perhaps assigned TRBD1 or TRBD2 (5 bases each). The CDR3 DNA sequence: TGTGCCAGCAGCTTAGTATGGGGACGGGGTGAGCAGTTCTTC. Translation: CASSLVWGRGEQFF.